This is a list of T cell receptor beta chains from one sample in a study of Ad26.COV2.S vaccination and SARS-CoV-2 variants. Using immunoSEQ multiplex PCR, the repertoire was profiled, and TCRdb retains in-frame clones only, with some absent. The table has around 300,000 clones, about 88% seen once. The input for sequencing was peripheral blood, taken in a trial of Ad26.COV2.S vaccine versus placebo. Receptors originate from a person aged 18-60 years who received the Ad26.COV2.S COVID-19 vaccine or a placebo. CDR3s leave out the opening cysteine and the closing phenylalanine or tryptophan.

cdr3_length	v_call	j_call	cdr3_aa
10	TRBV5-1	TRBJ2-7	ASSLPGQEQY
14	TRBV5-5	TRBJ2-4	ASSRDGGASKNIQY
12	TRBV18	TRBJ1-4	ASLKGQRQEKLF
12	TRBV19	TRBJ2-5	ASSPRATQETQY
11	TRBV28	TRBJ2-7	ASSFPGIYEQY
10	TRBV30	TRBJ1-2	AWSVPNYGYT
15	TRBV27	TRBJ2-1	ASSSRLAGGPYPEQF
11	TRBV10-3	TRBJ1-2	AIEDSNNYGYT
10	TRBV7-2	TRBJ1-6	ASSFQASPLH
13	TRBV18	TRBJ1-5	ASSLSTGLDQPQH
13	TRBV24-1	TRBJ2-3	ATSDPARGTDTQY
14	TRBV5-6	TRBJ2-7	ASSPRLAGISYEQY
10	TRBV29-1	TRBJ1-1	SVEVSNTEAF
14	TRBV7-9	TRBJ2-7	ASSPLSGTSAYEQY
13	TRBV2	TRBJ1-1	ASSLRTGMNTEAF
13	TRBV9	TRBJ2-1	ASSVVPGGGNEQF
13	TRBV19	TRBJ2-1	ASSMGTGLYNEQF
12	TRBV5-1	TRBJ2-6	ASSLISGANVLT
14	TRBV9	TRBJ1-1	ASSDSNTGGTTEAF
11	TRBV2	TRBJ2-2	ASSDRGTGELF
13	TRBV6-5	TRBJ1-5	ASSSRTVGNQPQH
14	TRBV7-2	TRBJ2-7	ASSPSLAGGQVEQY
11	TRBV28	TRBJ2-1	ASSLQGSPPQF
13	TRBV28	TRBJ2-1	ASSFRVGTYNEQF
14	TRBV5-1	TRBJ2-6	ASSLGPLSGANVLT
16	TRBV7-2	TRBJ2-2	ASSLGGYGADFTGELF
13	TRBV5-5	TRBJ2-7	ASGRRDRGSYEQY
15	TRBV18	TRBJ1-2	ASSPPVGQDNNYGYT
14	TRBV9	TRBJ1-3	ASSVGTGVSGNTIY
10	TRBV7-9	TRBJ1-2	ASSREIYGYT
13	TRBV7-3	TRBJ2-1	ASSLTHGGYNEQF
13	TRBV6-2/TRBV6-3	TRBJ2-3	ASSLLPDGTDTQY
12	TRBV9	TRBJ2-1	ASSNRDYYNEQF
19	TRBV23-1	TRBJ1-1	ASSQRPPVPLRGMMNTEAF
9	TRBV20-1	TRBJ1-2	SASRDAGRA
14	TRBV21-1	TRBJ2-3	ASSKARQGGTDTQY
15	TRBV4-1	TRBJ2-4	ASSQPTSGSGKNIQY
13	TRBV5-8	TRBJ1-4	ASSPGQTTNEKLF
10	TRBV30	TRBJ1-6	AWGTGNSPLH
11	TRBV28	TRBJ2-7	ASSKTVTYEQY
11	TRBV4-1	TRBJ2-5	ASSQGAEETQY
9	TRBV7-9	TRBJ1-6	ASSLDQILH
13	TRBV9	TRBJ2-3	ASTRQGRSTDTQY
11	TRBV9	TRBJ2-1	ASSVAGSNEQF
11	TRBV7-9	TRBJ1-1	ASSQLGQVEAF
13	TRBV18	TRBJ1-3	ASSPQGRSGNTIY